These 30 T cell receptor beta chains originate from one sample sequenced in a study of shared clonotypes between healthy human individuals. Sequencing was performed with immunoSEQ multiplex PCR; in TCRdb, only in-frame clones are kept and a portion is missing. Among approximately 2.4 million clones, more than 90% were seen once, and the ten largest hold roughly 0.13%. Sequences were obtained from naive CD4+ T cells sorted from blood. Subset indicated: CD45RA+ positively selected. The receptor source for this set is a man between 18 and 35 years old in good health.

The rearrangement links TRBV9 to TRBJ2-2; D possibly corresponds to TRBD1 (6 bases). V was clipped by 7 bases and J by 2 bases, with 15 bases between them. The germline V gene encodes CDR1 SGDLS and CDR2 YYNGEE. The CDR3 is made up of 15 amino acids. CDR3 nucleotides: TGTGCCAGCTCAGAGGGGGTGATAAACACCGGGGAGCTGTTTTTT. Translated: CASSEGVINTGELFF.

The chain recombines TRBV7-2 with TRBJ1-1, with D hard to call. Germline V gene lookup returns CDR1 SGHTA and CDR2 FQGNSA. CDR3 length: 13 amino acids. Trimming took off 5 bases at V and 1 base at J, with 8 bases between the two ends. Here the CDR3 reads CASSTTRNTEAFF. The CDR3 coding sequence is TGTGCCAGCAGCACTACAAGGAACACTGAAGCTTTCTTT.

The chain links TRBV15 to TRBJ2-6; the match to TRBD1 covers 7 bases. Germline CDR1 LNHNV, CDR2 YYDKDF (reference sequence). Trimming took 4 bases from V and 0 from J; bases not matched to a gene: 6. The CDR3 runs to 17 residues. The chain's CDR3 is CATSKRDRTSGANVLTF. The CDR3 DNA reads as TGTGCCACCAGCAAAAGGGACAGAACCTCTGGGGCCAACGTCCTGACTTTC.

In the case of this clone: In the same sample, other DNA sequences code for this CDR3. This chain links TRBV15 with TRBJ2-1; perhaps D is TRBD1 or TRBD2 (5 bases each). Germline V lookup: CDR1 LNHNV, CDR2 YYDKDF (reference sequence). V was pared by 3 bases and J by 0 bases, with 9 bases between. The CDR3 consists of 15 residues. CDR3: CATSRGDSSYNEQFF. In DNA, the CDR3 is TGTGCCACCAGCAGGGGGGATAGCTCCTACAATGAGCAGTTCTTC.

The CDR3 bases are TGTGCCAGCAACAGGATGAACACTGAAGCTTTCTTT. Translating it yields CASNRMNTEAFF. The chain employs TRBV6-1 and TRBJ1-1; D might be TRBD1 (5 bases). CDR1 and CDR2 (germline): MNHNS, SASEGT. V lost 7 bases and J lost 0, with 6 bases in between. The CDR3 runs to 12 residues.

The V and J genes are TRBV6-5 and TRBJ1-1, with 8 bases fitting TRBD1. J gave up 5 bases and V 10 bases, and 9 bases lay outside the gene matches. Germline V lookup: CDR1 MNHEY, CDR2 SVGAGI. CDR3 length equals 13 residues. CDR3 nucleotides: TGTGCCACACATCAGGGGGCTGGTACTGAAGCTTTCTTT. Translation gives CATHQGAGTEAFF.

The V gene is TRBV7-9, the J gene TRBJ2-6; possibly TRBD1 for D (5 bases). CDR1 and CDR2 from the germline V gene are SEHNR and FQNEAQ (reference sequence). This CDR3 is built from 15 residues. Trimming took off 2 bases at V and 4 bases at J, with 9 bases between the two ends. This chain's CDR3 is CASSLSGSGANVLTF. Here the CDR3 DNA reads TGTGCCAGCAGCTTATCAGGGTCGGGGGCCAACGTCCTGACTTTC.

The chain couples TRBV5-4 to TRBJ2-5, with a possible D match to TRBD2 (5 bases). Deletions cut 4 bases from V and 4 bases from J, with 20 bases between. The CDR3 runs to 16 residues. Germline CDR1 reads SGHNT; CDR2 reads YYREEE (reference sequence). In DNA form, the CDR3 reads TGTGCCAGCAGCCTCTGGCTTACAGCCCGGGGAGAGACCCAGTACTTC. The encoded protein is CASSLWLTARGETQYF.

The chain has TRBV11-3 and TRBJ2-5; D possibly uses TRBD1 or TRBD2 (5 bases each). The V gene's germline CDR1 is SGHNT and CDR2 YENEEA. The V and J ends lost 3 bases and 5 bases respectively, with 10 bases between them. The CDR3 is 13 amino acids. In nucleotides, the CDR3 is TGTGCCAGCAGCTTGACGGGACGGGAGACCCAGTACTTC. Translated, it gives CASSLTGRETQYF. The whole variable domain, filled in from reference TRBV11-3 and TRBJ2-5, reads EAGVVQSPRYKIIEKKQPVAFWCNPISGHNTLYWYLQNLGQGPELLIRYENEEAVDDSQLPKDRFSAERLKGVDSTLKIQPAELGDSAVYLCASSLTGRETQYFGPGTRLLVL.

V is TRBV6-1 and J is TRBJ1-6; 9 bases match TRBD1. CDR3 length: 15 amino acids. Germline CDR1 is MNHNS and CDR2 is SASEGT. Germline trimming cut 8 bases from V and 5 bases from J; bases unmatched to any gene: 7. In DNA, the CDR3 is TGTGCCAGCGGCTCCGGGACAGGGAATAATTCACCCCTCCACTTT. Translated: CASGSGTGNNSPLHF.

This sequence joins TRBV2 and TRBJ2-1; no definite D call. CDR1 and CDR2 (germline): SNHLY, FYNNEI. CDR3 size: 12 residues. The ends were cut back, 4 bases at V and 10 bases at J, with 11 bases in the middle. The CDR3 reads CASSVGVREQFF. CDR3 sequence (DNA): TGTGCCAGCAGTGTAGGTGTCCGCGAGCAGTTCTTC.

The chain uses TRBV6-5 and TRBJ2-3; D is perhaps TRBD2 (5 bases). Germline-derived CDR1 and CDR2 are MNHEY and SVGAGI. This CDR3 is built from 14 residues. V was clipped by 2 bases and J by 3 bases, with 9 bases between them. CDR3 nucleotides: TGTGCCAGCAGTTACCTCGGGAAAACAGATACGCAGTATTTT. This encodes CASSYLGKTDTQYF.

The V call is TRBV28, the J call TRBJ2-1, with TRBD2 matching 10 bases. The germline V gene has CDR1 MDHEN and CDR2 SYDVKM. The V segment lost 6 bases and the J segment 4 bases; nucleotides outside the gene matches: 6. CDR3 length: 15 amino acids. CDR3 sequence: CASRISGGEYNEQFF. The CDR3 DNA follows: TGTGCCAGCAGAATAAGCGGGGGGGAATACAATGAGCAGTTCTTC.

This chain joins TRBV5-6 and TRBJ2-3, with 13 bases lining up with TRBD2. CDR1 and CDR2 (germline): SGHDT, YYEEEE. CDR3 size: 16 residues. Losses at the gene ends were 2 bases for V and 5 bases for J; bases not matched to a gene: 5. The DNA of the CDR3 is TGTGCCAGCAGCTTACTAGCGGGGGGGCTCAGAGATACGCAGTATTTT. This translates into CASSLLAGGLRDTQYF.

This chain uses TRBV7-6 with TRBJ2-3, with D maybe TRBD2 (5 bases). Germline-derived CDR1 and CDR2 are SGHVS and FNYEAQ. Trimming removed 6 bases at V and 0 bases at J, with 13 bases between. The CDR3 runs 15 residues. CDR3 loop: CASRPKLESTDTQYF. The CDR3 nucleotides read TGTGCCAGCAGACCCAAACTAGAGAGCACAGATACGCAGTATTTT.

As to this clone: Other DNA sequences of this sample code for an identical CDR3. V usage is TRBV5-1 and J usage is TRBJ1-1; TRBD1 matches at 7 bases. CDR1 and CDR2 (germline): SGHRS, YFSETQ. Trimming removed 0 bases from V and 2 bases from J; junction bases left unmatched: 1. This CDR3 is 14 amino acids long. CDR3 amino acids: CASSLEGANTEAFF. The CDR3, as DNA: TGCGCCAGCAGCTTGGAGGGGGCAAACACTGAAGCTTTCTTT.

The chain recombines TRBV12-5 with TRBJ2-1, with D possibly being TRBD1 or TRBD2 (5 bases each). CDR3 length equals 13 residues. In germline, CDR1 is LGHNT, CDR2 FRNRAP. Trimming took 5 bases from V and 10 from J, leaving 15 bases between them. DNA of the CDR3: TGTGCTAGTGGTCCGGCCCTAGGGGAGGAGCAGTTCTTC. Residues: CASGPALGEEQFF.

The chain joins TRBV7-2 to TRBJ1-5, with D possibly being TRBD1 (5 bases). The CDR3 spans 11 residues. From germline, CDR1 is SGHTA and CDR2 FQGNSA. The V end lost 5 bases, the J end lost 11 bases, and 10 bases lay between the germline ends. CDR3 DNA sequence: TGTGCCAGCAGCCGCGGGGGTACCCAGCATTTT. Its translation is CASSRGGTQHF.

The V gene is TRBV5-1, the J gene TRBJ2-7, with 10 bases aligning to TRBD2. The CDR3 runs to 17 residues. Germline lookup yields CDR1 SGHRS and CDR2 YFSETQ. V lost 0 bases to trimming and J lost 2 bases; unmatched junction nucleotides: 8. CDR3 coding DNA: TGCGCCAGCAGCTTGGGGACCGGTAGCGGGAGGACCTACGAGCAGTACTTC. It is translated as CASSLGTGSGRTYEQYF.

This clone was counted once. The chain couples TRBV7-2 to TRBJ2-1; 11 nucleotides agree with TRBD2. From germline, CDR1 is SGHTA and CDR2 FQGNSA. The CDR3 has 15 amino acids. The trim removed 3 bases at V and 6 bases at J, leaving 4 bases unmatched. The CDR3 DNA sequence: TGTGCCAGCAGCTTTCTAGCGGGAGGACCCAATGAGCAGTTCTTC. This encodes CASSFLAGGPNEQFF.

The chain has TRBV7-3 and TRBJ2-1, with TRBD2 matching 7 bases. Germline V lookup: CDR1 SGHTA, CDR2 FQGTGA. After removal of 4 bases from V and 2 bases from J, the junction contained 8 bases not matched to a gene. The CDR3 runs 16 residues. CDR3 nucleotide sequence: TGTGCCAGCAGCTCCGATAGCGGGCTGCCCTACAATGAGCAGTTCTTC. It yields the protein CASSSDSGLPYNEQFF.

This rearrangement joins TRBV6-6 to TRBJ2-3; D gene uncertain. The germline V and J ends were trimmed by 2 bases and 4 bases, with 4 bases remaining between them. This CDR3 spans 12 amino acids. The germline CDR1 and CDR2 sequences are MNHNY and SVGAGI (reference sequence). The CDR3 coding sequence is TGTGCCAGCAGTTACAAGTCAGATACGCAGTATTTT. Amino acids: CASSYKSDTQYF.

The gene calls are TRBV7-8 and TRBJ2-7; D is possibly TRBD1 (5 bases). The germline V gene encodes CDR1 SGHVS and CDR2 FQNEAQ. The CDR3 extends over 15 amino acids. V was shortened by 0 bases and J by 3 bases, with 12 bases between the two germline ends. The CDR3 DNA reads TGTGCCAGCAGCTTAGCGGGGCTCGTATACTACGAGCAGTACTTC. Translated: CASSLAGLVYYEQYF.

The rearrangement joins TRBV6-5 to TRBJ1-2, with D possibly matching TRBD1 (5 bases). Trimming took off 6 bases at V and 0 bases at J, with 11 bases between the two ends. The CDR3 is made up of 14 amino acids. Germline CDR1 and CDR2: MNHEY and SVGAGI. CDR3 DNA sequence: TGTGCCAGCAGAGGGACGTCCCCTAACTATGGCTACACCTTC. It is translated as CASRGTSPNYGYTF.

This clone was seen only once. The rearrangement uses TRBV30 and TRBJ1-5, with D possibly being TRBD1 (6 bases). The ends were cut back, 5 bases at V and 2 bases at J, with 10 bases in the middle. Germline values: CDR1 GTSNPN, CDR2 SVGIG (reference sequence). This CDR3 region has 13 residues. CDR3 amino acids: CAWASGGNQPQHF. For the CDR3, the DNA is TGTGCCTGGGCCTCAGGGGGCAATCAGCCCCAGCATTTT.

Points on this clone: The identical CDR3 is also encoded by other nucleotide sequences in the sample. The rearrangement uses TRBV14 and TRBJ2-1; 12 positions agree with TRBD2. V shed 4 bases, J shed 5 bases, and the junction held 3 bases outside the gene matches. This CDR3 comprises 15 residues. Germline CDR1 is SGHDN and CDR2 is FVKESK. CDR3 residues: CASSPRLAGDNEQFF. CDR3 in DNA: TGTGCCAGCAGCCCCCGACTAGCGGGGGACAATGAGCAGTTCTTC.

J is TRBJ1-1 and V is TRBV29-1, with D uncertain. From germline, CDR1 is SQVTM and CDR2 ANQGSEA. V shed 4 bases and J shed 5 bases, with 8 bases lying between them. There are 11 residues in the CDR3. The CDR3 loop is CSVVEGTEAFF. Here the CDR3 DNA reads TGCAGCGTTGTTGAGGGTACTGAAGCTTTCTTT.

This clone was recorded once. The V and J genes are TRBV2 and TRBJ1-4; possibly TRBD1 for D (6 bases). V lost 7 bases and J lost 3, with 18 bases in between. This CDR3 contains 16 residues. Germline CDR1 reads SNHLY; CDR2 reads FYNNEI. CDR3 region: CASMFSPGQANEKLFF. CDR3 DNA sequence: TGTGCCAGCATGTTTTCGCCGGGACAAGCTAATGAAAAACTGTTTTTT. The whole variable domain, filled in from reference TRBV2 and TRBJ1-4, reads EPEVTQTPSHQVTQMGQEVILRCVPISNHLYFYWYRQILGQKVEFLVSFYNNEISEKSEIFDDQFSVERPDGSNFTLKIRSTKLEDSAMYFCASMFSPGQANEKLFFGSGTQLSVL.

This clone is a singleton in its sample. Other nucleotide sequences from this sample produce the same CDR3. V is TRBV18 and J is TRBJ2-7, with TRBD1 matching 7 bases. V shed 3 bases and J 2 bases; nucleotides not matched to a gene: 4. Germline-derived CDR1 and CDR2 are KGHSH and LQKENI. The CDR3 runs 14 residues. Here the CDR3 reads CASSPTGQTYEQYF. Here the CDR3 DNA reads TGTGCCAGCTCACCGACGGGACAGACCTACGAGCAGTACTTC. Based on the CDR3 plus reference TRBV18 and TRBJ2-7, the full variable domain is NAGVMQNPRHLVRRRGQEARLRCSPMKGHSHVYWYRQLPEEGLKFMVYLQKENIIDESGMPKERFSAEFPKEGPSILRIQQVVRGDSAAYFCASSPTGQTYEQYFGPGTRLTVT.

The chain uses TRBV5-1 and TRBJ2-7; no reliable D call. V was cut by 2 bases and J by 0 bases, with 9 bases left in between. Germline V gene data show CDR1 as SGHRS and CDR2 as YFSETQ. The CDR3 has 14 residues. CDR3 DNA sequence: TGCGCCAGCAGCTTAAGTACAGACTCCTACGAGCAGTACTTC. Translation: CASSLSTDSYEQYF.